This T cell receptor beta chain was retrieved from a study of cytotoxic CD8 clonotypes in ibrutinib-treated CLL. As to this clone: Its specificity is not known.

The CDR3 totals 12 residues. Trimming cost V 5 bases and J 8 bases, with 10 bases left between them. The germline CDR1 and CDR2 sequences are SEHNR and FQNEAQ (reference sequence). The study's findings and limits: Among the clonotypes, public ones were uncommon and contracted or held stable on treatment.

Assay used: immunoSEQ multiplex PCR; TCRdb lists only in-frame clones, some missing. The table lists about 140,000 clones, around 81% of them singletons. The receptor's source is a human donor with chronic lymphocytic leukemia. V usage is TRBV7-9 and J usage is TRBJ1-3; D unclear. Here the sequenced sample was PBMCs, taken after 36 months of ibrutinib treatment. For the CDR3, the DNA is TGTGCCAGCAGCCCGTACACCGACACCATATATTTT. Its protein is CASSPYTDTIYF.